The next 4 T cell receptor beta chains were all read from a single sample in a study of human T cells and chemical hapten exposure. Time point noted: pre-sensitization, week 0. Treatment given: therapeutic diphenylcyclopropenone sensitization with weekly scalp DPC. TCRdb fed the RACE reads into MiXCR, producing one record per CDR3 protein. The sample lists 65,000 to 90,000 distinct CDR3 sequences, approximately 14% occurring once. This sample comprised whole blood, obtained in connection with sensitization to the hapten diphenylcyclopropenone (DPC). All receptors derive from a woman in her fifties or sixties with alopecia areata. Some clones in this sample may be carry-over from other donors' samples.

This clonotype qualifies as medium-sized. The chain joins TRBV6-5 to TRBJ2-7; D not certain. Germline lookup yields CDR1 MNHEY and CDR2 SVGAGI. This CDR3 region has 17 residues. V was shortened by 0 bases and J by 5 bases, with 20 bases between the two germline ends. CDR3 residues: CASSYSIRPGGIHEQYF. The CDR3, as DNA: TGTGCCAGCAGTTACTCGATCCGACCGGGCGGAATTCACGAGCAGTACTTC.

The V and J genes are TRBV12-3 or TRBV12-4 and TRBJ2-7, with a tentative D call TRBD2 (6 bases). This CDR3 is built from 14 residues. The ends were cut back, 5 bases at V and 3 bases at J, with 14 bases in the middle. This CDR3 reads CASSSVAVGYEQYF. DNA for the CDR3: TGTGCCAGCAGTAGTGTAGCGGTGGGCTACGAGCAGTACTTC.

This chain links TRBV20-1 with TRBJ2-1; 11 bases map to TRBD2. The CDR3 runs to 17 residues. Per the germline V gene, CDR1 is DFQATT and CDR2 is SNEGSKA (reference sequence). The J segment lost 0 bases and the V segment lost 4 bases, leaving 8 bases of the junction unmatched. The CDR3 sequence: CSATPETSGNSYNEQFF. The CDR3 nucleotides are TGCAGTGCTACACCAGAGACTAGCGGGAACTCCTACAATGAGCAGTTCTTC.

This clonotype showed up many times. The chain links TRBV28 to TRBJ1-2; D is ambiguous. Trimming removed 9 bases from V and 8 bases from J, with 19 bases in between. The germline CDR1 and CDR2 sequences are MDHEN and SYDVKM. The CDR3 has 13 residues. This chain's CDR3 is CASRLPNMRGYTF. The CDR3 bases are TGTGCCAGTCGACTCCCGAATATGAGGGGCTACACCTTC.